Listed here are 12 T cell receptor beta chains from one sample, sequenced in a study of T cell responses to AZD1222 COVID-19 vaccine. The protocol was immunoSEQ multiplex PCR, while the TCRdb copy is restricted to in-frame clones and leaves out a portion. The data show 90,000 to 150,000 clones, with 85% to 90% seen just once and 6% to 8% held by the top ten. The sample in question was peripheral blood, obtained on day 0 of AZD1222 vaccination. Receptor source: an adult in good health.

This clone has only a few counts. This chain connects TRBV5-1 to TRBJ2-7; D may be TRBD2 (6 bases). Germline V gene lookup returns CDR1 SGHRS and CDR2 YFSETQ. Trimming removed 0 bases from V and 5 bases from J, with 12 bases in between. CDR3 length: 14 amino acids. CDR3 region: CASSLVGGIDEQYF. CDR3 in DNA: TGCGCCAGCAGCTTGGTGGGGGGAATCGACGAGCAGTACTTC.

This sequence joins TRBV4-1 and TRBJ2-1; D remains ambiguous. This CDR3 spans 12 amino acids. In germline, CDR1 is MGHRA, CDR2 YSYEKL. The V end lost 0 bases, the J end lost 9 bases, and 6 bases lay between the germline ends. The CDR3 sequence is CASSQDRFEQFF. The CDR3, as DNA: TGCGCCAGCAGCCAAGATCGGTTTGAGCAGTTCTTC.

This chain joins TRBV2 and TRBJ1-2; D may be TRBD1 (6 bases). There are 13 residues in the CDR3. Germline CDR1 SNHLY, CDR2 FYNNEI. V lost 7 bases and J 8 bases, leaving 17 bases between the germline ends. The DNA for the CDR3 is TGTGCCAGCACCAGAACAGGGTTAGAAGGCTACACCTTC. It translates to CASTRTGLEGYTF.

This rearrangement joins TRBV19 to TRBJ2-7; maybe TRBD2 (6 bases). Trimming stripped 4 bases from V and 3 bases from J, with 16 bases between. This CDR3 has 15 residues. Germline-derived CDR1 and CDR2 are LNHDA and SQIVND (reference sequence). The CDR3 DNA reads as TGTGCCAGTAGTAAATCTGCGGGACTGTTCTACGAGCAGTACTTC. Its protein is CASSKSAGLFYEQYF.

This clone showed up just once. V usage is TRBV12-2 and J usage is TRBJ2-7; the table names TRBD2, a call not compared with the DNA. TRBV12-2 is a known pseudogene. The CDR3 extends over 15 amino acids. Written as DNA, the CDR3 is TGTGCAAGTCGCTCCCACAGGCCGGGGGCCTACGAGCAGTACTTC. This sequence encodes CASRSHRPGAYEQYF.

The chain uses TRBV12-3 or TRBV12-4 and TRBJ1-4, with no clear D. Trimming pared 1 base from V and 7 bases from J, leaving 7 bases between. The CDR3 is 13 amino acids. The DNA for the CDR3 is TGTGCCAGCAGTTTAGGGGTGGCTGAAAAACTGTTTTTT. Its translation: CASSLGVAEKLFF.

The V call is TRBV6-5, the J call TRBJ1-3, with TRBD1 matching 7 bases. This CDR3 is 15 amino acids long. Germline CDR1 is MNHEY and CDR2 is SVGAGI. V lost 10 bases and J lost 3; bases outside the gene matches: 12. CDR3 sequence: CATSGDRVGGNTIYF. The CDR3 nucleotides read TGTGCCACGTCAGGAGACAGGGTTGGTGGAAACACCATATATTTT.

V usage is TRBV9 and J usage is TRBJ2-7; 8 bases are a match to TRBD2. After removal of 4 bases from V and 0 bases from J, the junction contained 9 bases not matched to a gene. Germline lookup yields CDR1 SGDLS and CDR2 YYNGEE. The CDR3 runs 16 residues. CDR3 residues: CASSPGGALSSYEQYF. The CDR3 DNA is TGTGCCAGCAGCCCCGGGGGGGCGCTGAGCTCCTACGAGCAGTACTTC.

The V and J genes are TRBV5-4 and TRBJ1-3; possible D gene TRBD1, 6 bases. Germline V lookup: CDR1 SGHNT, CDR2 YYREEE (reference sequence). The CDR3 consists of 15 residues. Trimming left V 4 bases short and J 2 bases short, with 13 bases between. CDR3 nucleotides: TGTGCCAGCAGCCTGGCGGGGGCAGCTGGAAACACCATATATTTT. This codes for CASSLAGAAGNTIYF.

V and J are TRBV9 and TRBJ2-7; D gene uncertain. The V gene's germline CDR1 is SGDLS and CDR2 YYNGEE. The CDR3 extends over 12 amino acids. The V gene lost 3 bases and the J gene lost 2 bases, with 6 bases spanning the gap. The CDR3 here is CASSATPYEQYF. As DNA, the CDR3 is TGTGCCAGCAGCGCTACACCCTACGAGCAGTACTTC.

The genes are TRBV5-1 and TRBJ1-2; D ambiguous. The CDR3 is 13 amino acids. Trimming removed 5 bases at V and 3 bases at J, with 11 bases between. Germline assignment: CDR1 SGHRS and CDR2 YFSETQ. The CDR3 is CASRLGSYYGYTF. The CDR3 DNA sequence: TGCGCCAGCAGGCTAGGGTCTTACTATGGCTACACCTTC.

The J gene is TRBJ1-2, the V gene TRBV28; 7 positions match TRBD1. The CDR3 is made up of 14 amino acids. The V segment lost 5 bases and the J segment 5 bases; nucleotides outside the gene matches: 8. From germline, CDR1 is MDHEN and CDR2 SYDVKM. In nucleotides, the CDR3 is TGTGCCAGCAGTCTTCGACAGGGCCGTTATGGCTACACCTTC. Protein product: CASSLRQGRYGYTF.